The 20 T cell receptor beta chains in this list originate from one sample, sequenced in a study of OX40 agonist ivuxolimab in advanced cancers. The method was immunoSEQ multiplex PCR; TCRdb's version includes in-frame clones alone and lacks a portion of them. The sample has more than 70,000 clones, almost 85% seen once. The sequenced sample was CD4+ or CD8+ T cells sorted from blood, obtained in a trial of the OX40 agonist ivuxolimab. The receptor set was obtained from an adult with an advanced solid tumor such as melanoma, head and neck, liver or kidney cancer.

The chain has TRBV7-2 and TRBJ2-1; 10 bases match TRBD2. This CDR3 is built from 14 residues. CDR1 and CDR2 from the germline V gene are SGHTA and FQGNSA. With 6 bases clipped from V and 9 bases from J, the junction kept 8 bases outside the gene matches. Here the CDR3 DNA reads TGTGCCAGCAGTTACCCTAGCGGGAGCGGTGAGCAGTTCTTC. It encodes CASSYPSGSGEQFF.

J is TRBJ2-1 and V is TRBV7-2; 11 nucleotides align to TRBD2. The trim removed 5 bases at V and 6 bases at J, leaving 6 bases unmatched. Germline V lookup: CDR1 SGHTA, CDR2 FQGNSA. This CDR3 has 15 amino acids. The CDR3 sequence: CASSPLAGVSNEQFF. The CDR3 DNA sequence: TGTGCCAGCAGCCCACTAGCGGGGGTTTCCAATGAGCAGTTCTTC.

V gene TRBV2 combines with J gene TRBJ1-5; TRBD1 matches at 9 bases. This CDR3 is 13 amino acids long. In germline, CDR1 is SNHLY, CDR2 FYNNEI. Trimming took 6 bases from V and 7 from J; bases not matched to a gene: 4. CDR3 sequence (DNA): TGTGCCAGCAGATTACAGGGGGCGCAGCCCCAGCATTTT. Protein: CASRLQGAQPQHF. The full variable domain, with the rest looked up from reference TRBV2 and TRBJ1-5, is EPEVTQTPSHQVTQMGQEVILRCVPISNHLYFYWYRQILGQKVEFLVSFYNNEISEKSEIFDDQFSVERPDGSNFTLKIRSTKLEDSAMYFCASRLQGAQPQHFGDGTRLSIL.

This chain links TRBV5-5 with TRBJ2-5; 7 positions match TRBD2. The CDR3 totals 16 residues. Looked up from germline, CDR1 is SGHKS and CDR2 is YYEKEE (reference sequence). Germline trimming cut 1 base from V and 3 bases from J; bases unmatched to any gene: 9. The CDR3 DNA is TGTGCCAGCAGCTTGTGGGGACTATCTTACAAAGAGACCCAGTACTTC. Its protein is CASSLWGLSYKETQYF.

V is TRBV7-2 and J is TRBJ1-2; D is unresolved. The ends were cut back, 5 bases at V and 1 base at J, with 8 bases in the middle. The CDR3 loop spans 13 amino acids. CDR1 is SGHTA and CDR2 is FQGNSA in the germline V gene. CDR3 region: CASSRGFNYGYTF. CDR3 sequence (DNA): TGTGCCAGCAGCCGAGGATTTAACTATGGCTACACCTTC. Complete variable domain (other parts from reference TRBV7-2 and TRBJ1-2): GAGVSQSPSNKVTEKGKDVELRCDPISGHTALYWYRQSLGQGLEFLIYFQGNSAPDKSGLPSDRFSAERTGGSVSTLTIQRTQQEDSAVYLCASSRGFNYGYTFGSGTRLTVV.

The chain is built from TRBV28 and TRBJ1-4; 8 bases fit TRBD1. Trimming at V came to 8 bases and at J to 3 bases, leaving 2 bases not matched to a gene. Germline CDR1 is MDHEN and CDR2 is SYDVKM. The CDR3 runs to 13 residues. The CDR3 sequence is CASRDRSNEKLFF. CDR3 DNA: TGTGCCAGCCGGGACAGGTCTAATGAAAAACTGTTTTTT.

This chain links TRBV20-1 with TRBJ2-5; D remains unclear. The CDR3 totals 10 residues. The germline gives CDR1 DFQATT, CDR2 SNEGSKA (reference sequence). Trimming removed 6 bases at V and 5 bases at J, with 7 bases between. The CDR3 protein is CSAAGETQYF. The CDR3 coding sequence is TGCAGTGCCGCCGGCGAGACCCAGTACTTC.

The V gene is TRBV5-1, the J gene TRBJ2-7, with 11 positions matching TRBD1. The CDR3 extends over 13 amino acids. The V segment lost 7 bases and the J segment 3 bases; nucleotides outside the gene matches: 3. Per the germline V gene, CDR1 is SGHRS and CDR2 is YFSETQ. The CDR3 spells CASRGTGGYEQYF. The CDR3 nucleotides are TGCGCCAGCCGTGGGACAGGGGGCTACGAGCAGTACTTC.

The chain uses TRBV9 and TRBJ1-6, with D tentatively TRBD1 (5 bases). V was trimmed by 3 bases and J by 7 bases, leaving 14 bases between them. CDR3 length equals 15 residues. Germline-derived CDR1 and CDR2 are SGDLS and YYNGEE. CDR3 in amino acids: CASSGGVTRNSPLHF. The CDR3 DNA reads as TGTGCCAGCAGCGGGGGGGTCACGAGGAATTCACCCCTCCACTTT.

V and J are TRBV5-4 and TRBJ2-2, with a weak D call TRBD1 (6 bases). This CDR3 contains 13 residues. With 4 bases removed from V and 5 bases from J, the gap between germline ends came to 9 bases. The germline CDR1 and CDR2 sequences are SGHNT and YYREEE (reference sequence). The CDR3 sequence is CASSPGQTGELFF. The DNA for the CDR3 is TGTGCCAGCAGCCCAGGACAGACCGGGGAGCTGTTTTTT.

V and J are TRBV7-6 and TRBJ2-1; 8 bases fit TRBD2. With V trimmed by 1 base and J by 1 base, 3 bases remained unmatched. There are 16 residues in the CDR3. Looked up from germline, CDR1 is SGHVS and CDR2 is FNYEAQ. The CDR3 coding sequence is TGTGCCAGCAGCTTAGAACTAGCGGAGTCCTACAATGAGCAGTTCTTC. It encodes CASSLELAESYNEQFF.

The V gene is TRBV19, the J gene TRBJ1-2, with D possibly being TRBD1 (5 bases). Germline V gives CDR1 LNHDA, CDR2 SQIVND (reference sequence). The CDR3 totals 15 residues. Deletions cut 5 bases from V and 5 bases from J, with 18 bases between. CDR3 region: CASSPIEGTSYGYTF. CDR3 DNA sequence: TGTGCCAGTAGTCCGATCGAAGGGACCTCTTATGGCTACACCTTC.

The genes are TRBV5-4 and TRBJ1-4; D is ambiguous. Per germline, CDR1 SGHNT and CDR2 YYREEE (reference sequence). V was pared by 4 bases and J by 4 bases, with 11 bases between. CDR3 length: 14 residues. The CDR3 here is CASSIDRYNEKLFF. The CDR3 DNA reads TGTGCCAGCAGCATAGACCGGTATAATGAAAAACTGTTTTTT.

The V gene is TRBV6-6, the J gene TRBJ1-4, with D uncertain. This CDR3 has 13 amino acids. Trimming stripped 6 bases from V and 8 bases from J, with 13 bases between. The germline CDR1 and CDR2 sequences are MNHNY and SVGAGI (reference sequence). CDR3 protein: CASRRTGGEKLFF. The CDR3 DNA reads TGTGCCAGCAGGCGGACGGGAGGGGAAAAACTGTTTTTT.

The chain uses TRBV28 and TRBJ1-3; no definite D call. Trimming pared 2 bases from V and 4 bases from J, leaving 12 bases between. Germline V gene lookup returns CDR1 MDHEN and CDR2 SYDVKM. The CDR3 has 15 residues. Written as DNA, the CDR3 is TGTGCCAGCAGTTTAGGGCCGGGTAACGGAAACACCATATATTTT. It translates to CASSLGPGNGNTIYF.

V gene TRBV11-3 combines with J gene TRBJ2-5; D is possibly TRBD1 (5 bases). The length of the CDR3 is 14 residues. Germline loops: CDR1 SGHNT, CDR2 YENEEA. V lost 5 bases and J 1 base, leaving 11 bases between the germline ends. CDR3 in DNA: TGTGCCAGCAGCCACGGACACCTCCAAGAGACCCAGTACTTC. Protein product: CASSHGHLQETQYF.

This clone was counted at least ten times. The gene calls are TRBV20-1 and TRBJ1-4; D ambiguous. V lost 1 base, J lost 8 bases, and 5 bases lay in between. The CDR3 is made up of 11 amino acids. CDR1 and CDR2 (germline): DFQATT, SNEGSKA (reference sequence). CDR3 bases: TGCAGTGCTAGAGCTCTGGAAAAACTGTTTTTT. Its translation: CSARALEKLFF.

V usage is TRBV7-2 and J usage is TRBJ1-2; TRBD1 matches 9 bases. Germline V CDR1 and CDR2: SGHTA, FQGNSA. CDR3 length equals 12 residues. V shed 5 bases, J shed 7 bases, and the junction held 2 bases outside the gene matches. CDR3 sequence (DNA): TGTGCCAGCAGCCGGGACAGGGTTGGCTACACCTTC. Translation gives CASSRDRVGYTF.

The chain recombines TRBV5-1 with TRBJ1-4, with D maybe TRBD1 (5 bases). V was shortened by 1 base and J by 4 bases, with 29 bases between the two germline ends. The germline gives CDR1 SGHRS, CDR2 YFSETQ. The CDR3 consists of 21 residues. CDR3 nucleotide sequence: TGCGCCAGCAGCTTGTGGGGCGGCCAGGGAGAAAGATGGGCCTATAATGAAAAACTGTTTTTT. This translates into CASSLWGGQGERWAYNEKLFF.

The CDR3 loop reads CASSLQGASSYEQYF. The CDR3 coding sequence is TGCGCCAGCAGCCTCCAGGGGGCGAGCTCCTACGAGCAGTACTTC. The rearrangement uses TRBV5-1 and TRBJ2-7, with 8 positions matching TRBD1. The CDR3 contains 15 residues. In germline, CDR1 is SGHRS, CDR2 YFSETQ. The V and J ends lost 4 bases and 0 bases, in that order; junction bases with no gene match: 6.